This T cell receptor beta chain was documented in a study of shared clonotypes between healthy human individuals. Findings of the study overall: Across several donors, naive CD4 shared roughly 5%, naive CD8 over 3%, memory CD4 roughly 2.2%, memory CD8 about 0.4%.

This clone was observed a single time. Its specificity is not known. All participating donors were Caucasian adults from Nashville, Tennessee. CDR3 length: 16 amino acids. The germline V and J ends were trimmed by 2 bases and 3 bases, with 16 bases remaining between them. From germline, CDR1 is MNHNS and CDR2 SASEGT. Over several immunoSEQ plates, each subset's genomic DNA was distributed in even portions. Some clones are missing from TCRdb's copy, which holds only in-frame ones; the method was immunoSEQ multiplex PCR. The data show approximately 940,000 clones, with around three quarters seen just once and approximately 1.5% held by the top ten.

The chain recombines TRBV6-1 with TRBJ2-5; D is undetermined. The origin of this receptor is a man aged 18 to 30 in good health. Source material: memory CD4+ T cells sorted from blood. Subset: CD45RA-negative fraction. CDR3 residues: CASSEMPATNKETQYF. CDR3 in DNA: TGTGCCAGCAGTGAAATGCCCGCGACAAACAAAGAGACCCAGTACTTC.